A selection of T cell receptor beta chains follows, all from one sample in a study of OX40 agonist ivuxolimab in advanced cancers. Clones were sequenced by immunoSEQ multiplex PCR, and TCRdb holds only the in-frame ones, with some missing. The sample records approximately 65,000 clones, 70% to 90% being singletons. Material: CD4+ or CD8+ T cells sorted from blood, obtained in a trial of the OX40 agonist ivuxolimab. All receptors derive from an adult with an advanced solid tumor such as melanoma, head and neck, liver or kidney cancer. Both conserved end residues are part of each CDR3. The D gene is left open where the match is weak. Clone size is given for some rows only: seen once, a few or many times, or a class if the clone is expanded.

v_gene	j_gene	d_gene	abundance	CDR3aa	CDR3nt
TRBV5-1	TRBJ2-2	TRBD2	NA	CASSLRTSGTGELFF	TGCGCCAGCAGTCTTCGGACTAGCGGTACCGGGGAGCTGTTTTTT
TRBV18	TRBJ1-2	NA	NA	CASSPPGNYGYTF	TGTGCCAGCTCCCCGCCCGGGAACTATGGCTACACCTTC
TRBV5-1	TRBJ2-7	NA	NA	CASYQGQNSYEQYF	TGCGCCAGTTATCAAGGACAGAATTCCTACGAGCAGTACTTC
TRBV7-2	TRBJ1-1	NA	NA	CASSLRLAGGNTEAFF	TGTGCCAGCAGCTTACGGCTTGCCGGCGGGAACACTGAAGCTTTCTTT
TRBV30	TRBJ2-7	TRBD1	NA	CAWRRTGTGAYEQYF	TGTGCCTGGAGGCGCACCGGGACAGGGGCCTACGAGCAGTACTTC
TRBV2	TRBJ2-7	TRBD2	few	CATYGEGSSYEQYF	TGTGCCACCTATGGGGAGGGAAGCTCCTACGAGCAGTACTTC
TRBV28	TRBJ1-5	NA	NA	CASSLRGQPQHF	TGTGCCAGCAGTTTGAGGGGGCAGCCCCAGCATTTT
TRBV28	TRBJ2-7	NA	NA	CASSLAPGVYEQYF	TGTGCCAGCAGTTTAGCGCCAGGGGTCTACGAGCAGTACTTC
TRBV5-4	TRBJ2-3	NA	NA	CASSLAQGSDTQYF	TGTGCCAGCAGCTTGGCGCAGGGGTCCGATACGCAGTATTTT
TRBV7-2	TRBJ2-1	NA	NA	CASSKAGATVNEQFF	TGTGCCAGCAGCAAAGCAGGGGCCACGGTTAATGAGCAGTTCTTC
TRBV29-1	TRBJ2-3	NA	NA	CSVEAGGGSDTQYF	TGCAGCGTTGAAGCCGGGGGCGGTTCAGATACGCAGTATTTT
TRBV6-5	TRBJ2-5	NA	NA	CASSYRHGETQYF	TGTGCCAGCAGTTACAGACACGGGGAGACCCAGTACTTC
TRBV7-9	TRBJ2-7	NA	NA	CASSQVGAREQYF	TGTGCCAGCAGCCAGGTTGGCGCGAGGGAGCAGTACTTC
TRBV5-4	TRBJ2-5	NA	NA	CASSLPMQETQYF	TGTGCCAGCAGCTTGCCAATGCAAGAGACCCAGTACTTC
TRBV30	TRBJ2-7	NA	NA	CAWSLAGTTGAYEQYF	TGTGCCTGGAGTTTGGCCGGGACAACTGGGGCCTACGAGCAGTACTTC
TRBV10-3	TRBJ1-5	TRBD1	once	CAISPDRGNQPQHF	TGTGCCATCAGTCCGGACAGGGGAAATCAGCCCCAGCATTTT
TRBV5-1	TRBJ2-1	NA	medium-sized	CASSWDYNEQFF	TGCGCCAGCAGCTGGGACTACAATGAGCAGTTCTTC
TRBV14	TRBJ2-7	NA	NA	CASSQGTKLTYEQYF	TGTGCCAGCAGCCAAGGTACGAAGCTCACCTACGAGCAGTACTTC
TRBV6-6	TRBJ2-7	NA	NA	CASSYSIANSYEQYF	TGTGCCAGCAGTTACTCTATCGCCAACTCCTACGAGCAGTACTTC
TRBV2	TRBJ1-5	NA	NA	CASSDHPGESNQPQHF	TGTGCCAGCAGTGATCACCCGGGAGAATCCAATCAGCCCCAGCATTTT
TRBV7-2	TRBJ2-7	NA	once	CASSLQGIGYEQYF	TGTGCCAGCAGCTTACAGGGGATCGGGTACGAGCAGTACTTC
TRBV7-9	TRBJ1-1	NA	NA	CASSLGGSKDTEAFF	TGTGCCAGCAGCTTAGGGGGAAGTAAGGACACTGAAGCTTTCTTT
TRBV4-3	TRBJ2-1	TRBD2	few	CASSQAGAGGLGDEQFF	TGCGCCAGCAGCCAGGCCGGGGCGGGAGGGCTGGGGGATGAGCAGTTCTTC
TRBV30	TRBJ1-6	NA	once	CAWSVGARALHF	TGTGCCTGGAGTGTAGGAGCCAGGGCCCTCCACTTT
TRBV5-4	TRBJ1-2	NA	NA	CASSSPGHRGDYGYTF	TGTGCCAGCAGCTCCCCGGGCCATCGGGGAGACTATGGCTACACCTTC
TRBV6-6	TRBJ2-1	TRBD2	NA	CASSRLAGNEQFF	TGTGCCAGCAGTCGACTAGCTGGCAATGAGCAGTTCTTC
TRBV7-3	TRBJ2-2	NA	NA	CASSLSGDTGELFF	TGTGCCAGCAGCTTATCGGGGGACACCGGGGAGCTGTTTTTT
TRBV5-1	TRBJ2-7	TRBD2	NA	CASSPGLAGTYEQYF	TGCGCCAGCAGCCCCGGACTAGCTGGAACCTACGAGCAGTACTTC
TRBV19	TRBJ2-7	TRBD1	NA	CASSTTGVGSYEQYF	TGTGCCAGTAGTACGACAGGGGTAGGCTCCTACGAGCAGTACTTC
TRBV4-3	TRBJ2-3	NA	NA	CASSQRGGADTQYF	TGCGCCAGCAGCCAAAGAGGGGGTGCAGATACGCAGTATTTT
TRBV5-8	TRBJ2-2	NA	NA	CASSLAVGLLNTGELFF	TGTGCCAGCAGCTTGGCCGTAGGTCTACTGAACACCGGGGAGCTGTTTTTT
TRBV7-2	TRBJ2-7	NA	NA	CASSLSGPEQYF	TGTGCCAGCAGCTTATCTGGTCCCGAGCAGTACTTC
TRBV27	TRBJ1-1	NA	many	CASSIAANTEAFF	TGTGCCAGCAGTATCGCAGCGAACACTGAAGCTTTCTTT
TRBV7-5	TRBJ1-5	NA	NA	CVRSLENQPQHF	TGTGTCAGAAGCTTAGAAAATCAGCCCCAGCATTTT
TRBV19	TRBJ2-5	TRBD2	once	CASSIGGAGGGETQYF	TGTGCCAGTAGTATAGGTGGAGCGGGAGGGGGAGAGACCCAGTACTTC
TRBV10-3	TRBJ2-7	TRBD1	NA	CAISGTKGGDTYEQYF	TGTGCCATCAGTGGGACAAAAGGGGGCGATACCTACGAGCAGTACTTC
TRBV19	TRBJ2-5	TRBD1	NA	CASTAGTGFQYQETQYF	TGTGCCAGTACCGCAGGGACAGGTTTTCAGTACCAAGAGACCCAGTACTTC
TRBV5-1	TRBJ2-7	TRBD1	NA	CASSLAGQGGEQYF	TGCGCCAGCAGCTTGGCCGGACAGGGAGGTGAGCAGTACTTC
TRBV7-9	TRBJ1-2	NA	NA	CASSLLTGANGYTF	TGTGCCAGCAGCTTATTGACGGGGGCGAATGGCTACACCTTC
TRBV19	TRBJ1-4	TRBD1	few	CASTMDRASEKLFF	TGTGCCAGTACAATGGACAGGGCGTCAGAAAAACTGTTTTTT
TRBV18	TRBJ2-2	TRBD2	NA	CASSPTSANTGELFF	TGTGCCAGCTCACCGACTAGCGCGAACACCGGGGAGCTGTTTTTT
TRBV2	TRBJ2-7	NA	medium-sized	CASGLYEQYF	TGTGCCAGCGGTCTCTACGAGCAGTACTTC
TRBV5-6	TRBJ1-1	TRBD1	NA	CASSLVPTGAEAFF	TGTGCCAGCAGCTTGGTCCCGACAGGGGCTGAAGCTTTCTTT
TRBV29-1	TRBJ1-1	NA	NA	CSVVPGLLTEAFF	TGCAGCGTTGTGCCGGGGCTATTAACTGAAGCTTTCTTT
TRBV7-3	TRBJ1-4	NA	NA	CASSLSGRGGNEKLFF	TGTGCCAGCAGCTTAAGCGGAAGGGGCGGTAATGAAAAACTGTTTTTT
TRBV27	TRBJ2-6	NA	NA	CASSFYEANVLTF	TGTGCCAGCAGTTTTTACGAAGCCAACGTCCTGACTTTC
TRBV6-4	TRBJ1-2	NA	NA	CASSDSGTQGYTF	TGTGCCAGCAGTGACTCAGGGACTCAAGGCTACACCTTC
TRBV6-1	TRBJ1-1	NA	NA	CASTRFGTANTEAFF	TGTGCCAGCACCCGCTTCGGGACGGCGAACACTGAAGCTTTCTTT
TRBV5-1	TRBJ2-5	TRBD1	few	CASSPGQGIETQYF	TGCGCCAGCAGCCCGGGACAGGGCATCGAGACCCAGTACTTC
TRBV27	TRBJ2-1	TRBD2	NA	CALLPRELPNSYNEQFF	TGTGCTCTCTTACCGCGGGAGCTCCCCAACTCCTACAATGAGCAGTTCTTC
TRBV25-1	TRBJ1-4	TRBD1	NA	CASPDRAVSEKLFF	TGTGCCAGCCCCGACAGGGCTGTAAGTGAAAAACTGTTTTTT
TRBV18	TRBJ2-1	NA	NA	CASSPQGAYNEQFF	TGTGCCAGCTCACCACAGGGAGCCTACAATGAGCAGTTCTTC
TRBV4-1	TRBJ2-7	NA	NA	CASSQPSRGRGAYEQYF	TGCGCCAGCAGCCAACCCTCGCGGGGCCGCGGGGCCTACGAGCAGTACTTC
TRBV5-1	TRBJ2-2	TRBD2	NA	CASSGGGLSTGELFF	TGCGCCAGCAGCGGGGGAGGGTTGAGCACCGGGGAGCTGTTTTTT
TRBV28	TRBJ1-5	NA	NA	CASRISRNQPQHF	TGTGCCAGCAGGATTAGCAGGAATCAGCCCCAGCATTTT